This record concerns one T cell receptor beta chain sequence. The antigen remains undetermined. Assay: immunoSEQ multiplex PCR; the TCRdb copy retains only in-frame clones and omits some. Of 80,000 to 100,000 clones in the sample, 75% to 90% were seen once. The sample is drawn from a study of T cell responses to AZD1222 COVID-19 vaccine. There are 13 residues in the CDR3. Germline lookup yields CDR1 SGHRS and CDR2 YFSETQ. V lost 7 bases and J 4 bases, leaving 14 bases between the germline ends. Overall study findings and caveats: Among spike-specific TCRs, nearly half reportedly target unmutated variant regions. All repertoire sampling was performed exclusively after the peak T cell response. Clonal diversity may have been underestimated, and the donors were mostly white British, with more females than males.

The receptor comes from an adult who received the AZD1222 COVID-19 vaccine. The chain employs TRBV5-1 and TRBJ1-2; D may be TRBD1 (6 bases). The material sequenced was peripheral blood, taken 28 days after the second AZD1222 dose. The CDR3 loop reads CASRSDSLYGYTF. As DNA, the CDR3 is TGCGCCAGCCGCTCGGACAGCCTCTATGGCTACACCTTC.